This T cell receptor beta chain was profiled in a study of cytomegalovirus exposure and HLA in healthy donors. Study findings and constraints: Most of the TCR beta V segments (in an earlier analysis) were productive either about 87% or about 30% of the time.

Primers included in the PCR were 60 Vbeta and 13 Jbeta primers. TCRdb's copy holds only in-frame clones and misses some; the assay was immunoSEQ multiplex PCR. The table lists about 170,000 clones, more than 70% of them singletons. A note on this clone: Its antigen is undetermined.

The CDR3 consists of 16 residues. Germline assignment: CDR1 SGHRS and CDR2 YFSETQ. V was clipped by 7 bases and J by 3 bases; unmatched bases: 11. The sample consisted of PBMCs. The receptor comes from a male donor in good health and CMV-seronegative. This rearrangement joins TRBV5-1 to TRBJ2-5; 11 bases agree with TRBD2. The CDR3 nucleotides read TGCGCCAGCGAGGGTGGCGCTAGCGGGGGGAAAGAGACCCAGTACTTC. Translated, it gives CASEGGASGGKETQYF.